Below are 24 T cell receptor beta chains sequenced from a single sample in a study of blood T cells in healthy people across ages. It was with a sample-barcoded 5' primer and a J-beta primer mix that a second PCR of roughly 7 to 11 cycles was run. TCRdb fed the 5' RACE reads into MiXCR, producing one record per CDR3 protein. The sample contains approximately 700,000 distinct CDR3 sequences, around 32% of which appear only once. Sequenced sample: blood. Receptor source: a woman of 80 years or more in good health.

This clonotype has at least ten counts. The chain is built from TRBV20-1 and TRBJ2-7, with 8 bases that match TRBD1. Germline V gene lookup returns CDR1 DFQATT and CDR2 SNEGSKA (reference sequence). Trimming cost V 6 bases and J 0 bases; bases outside gene matches: 7. CDR3 length: 14 residues. This CDR3 is CSARVGTGSYEQYF. In DNA, the CDR3 is TGCAGTGCCCGAGTCGGGACAGGCTCCTACGAGCAGTACTTC.

At least ten counts were recorded for this clonotype. The V call is TRBV6-1, the J call TRBJ2-1; TRBD2 aligns across 7 bases. From germline, CDR1 is MNHNS and CDR2 SASEGT. The length of the CDR3 is 14 residues. Trimming took 8 bases from V and 8 from J; bases not matched to a gene: 12. The CDR3, as DNA: TGTGCCAGCCGTAAGCGGGATCTTAGGGATGAGCAGTTCTTC. Translated: CASRKRDLRDEQFF.

A note on this clonotype: A read error may explain this, as a much larger clone is one base away. The chain is built from TRBV11-2 and TRBJ2-1; TRBD2 matches 9 bases. The CDR3 has 14 residues. Germline assignment: CDR1 SGHAT and CDR2 FQNNGV. CDR3 loop: CAGSPLTSGGEQFF. In DNA, the CDR3 is TGTGCCGGCAGCCCTCTGACTAGCGGTGGTGAGCAGTTCTTC. The entire variable domain, with the rest obtained from reference TRBV11-2 and TRBJ2-1, is as follows: EAGVAQSPRYKIIEKRQSVAFWCNPISGHATLYWYQQILGQGPKLLIQFQNNGVVDDSQLPKDRFSAERLKGVDSTLKIQPAKLEDSAVYLCAGSPLTSGGEQFFGPGTRLTVL.

Comments on this clonotype: This sequence may be a read error, since a much larger clone differs from it by one base. The rearrangement links TRBV5-6 to TRBJ2-3; D is uncertain. The CDR3 covers 15 residues. The V gene's germline CDR1 is SGHDT and CDR2 YYEEEE. V dropped 1 base and J dropped 5 bases, with 14 bases sitting between them. The CDR3 sequence: CASSLPGLTGDTQYF. DNA for the CDR3: TGTGCCAGCAGCTTGCCCGGGCTAACGGGAGATACGCAGTATTTT.

As regards this clonotype: A much more abundant neighbour one base away suggests this may be a read error. This sequence joins TRBV6-6 and TRBJ1-4; perhaps TRBD1 as D (6 bases). V dropped 6 bases and J dropped 7 bases, with 15 bases sitting between them. Germline-derived CDR1 and CDR2 are MNHNY and SVGAGI (reference sequence). The CDR3 is 14 amino acids. The CDR3 DNA sequence: TGTGCCAGCAGCCGGGGGGCCATACTTGAAAAACTGTTTTTT. Residues: CASSRGAILEKLFF.

As regards this clonotype: A much bigger clone sits one base away, suggesting this may be a read error. CDR3 in amino acids: CASSPMTSGRPLSYNEQFF. In nucleotides, the CDR3 is TGTGCCAGCAGCCCTATGACTAGCGGGAGACCACTCTCCTACAATGAGCAGTTCTTC. J is TRBJ2-1 and V is TRBV4-2; 12 bases agree with TRBD2. The CDR3 contains 19 residues. CDR1 and CDR2 (germline): LGHNA, YNFKEQ. J gave up 0 bases and V 4 bases, and 10 bases lay outside the gene matches.

For this clonotype: A read error may be the cause here, since a much bigger clone is one base away. The chain employs TRBV15 and TRBJ2-3; 7 bases line up with TRBD2. Trimming removed 4 bases from V and 5 bases from J; junction bases left unmatched: 9. CDR1 and CDR2 from the germline V gene are LNHNV and YYDKDF (reference sequence). This CDR3 has 15 residues. The CDR3 region is CATSNGLGGLDTQYF. The DNA for the CDR3 is TGTGCCACCAGCAATGGCCTGGGAGGGTTAGATACGCAGTATTTT.

This clonotype was counted ten times or more. The rearrangement uses TRBV7-2 and TRBJ2-3; D possibly matches TRBD1 or TRBD2 (5 bases each). Trimming removed 5 bases from V and 1 base from J, with 10 bases in between. Germline V gives CDR1 SGHTA, CDR2 FQGNSA. The CDR3 is 14 residues long. The CDR3 DNA follows: TGTGCCAGCAGCCCACCGGGACGCACAGATACGCAGTATTTT. Protein: CASSPPGRTDTQYF.

As concerns this clonotype: A read error may explain this, as a much larger clone is one base away. V usage is TRBV20-1 and J usage is TRBJ2-1; no firm D call. The germline V gene has CDR1 DFQATT and CDR2 SNEGSKA (reference sequence). The CDR3 runs to 12 residues. The CDR3 DNA sequence: TGCAGTGCTAGCGGCAGGTCTAACGAGCGGTTCTTC. It yields the protein CSASGRSNERFF.

This clonotype was counted between two and nine times. The rearrangement joins TRBV5-1 to TRBJ1-1, with a tentative D call TRBD1 (6 bases). The germline V gene encodes CDR1 SGHRS and CDR2 YFSETQ. CDR3 size: 13 residues. V was trimmed by 8 bases and J by 2 bases, leaving 13 bases between them. CDR3 DNA: TGCGCCAGTTGCACAGGGCTCAACACTGAAGCTTTCTTT. Protein product: CASCTGLNTEAFF.

This clonotype was picked up many times. The gene calls are TRBV7-2 and TRBJ1-6; D is ambiguous. The germline CDR1 and CDR2 sequences are SGHTA and FQGNSA. The length of the CDR3 is 14 residues. V gave up 2 bases and J gave up 8 bases, with 10 bases separating them. The chain's CDR3 is CASSLMGKDSPLHF. The DNA for the CDR3 is TGTGCCAGCAGCTTAATGGGCAAGGATTCACCCCTCCACTTT.

V is TRBV20-1 and J is TRBJ2-3, with D hard to call. Between the trimmed V and J ends, which lost 6 bases and 0 bases, there was a span of 10 bases. Germline V lookup: CDR1 DFQATT, CDR2 SNEGSKA (reference sequence). The CDR3 contains 13 residues. The CDR3 DNA reads as TGCAGTGCCCTGGCAATTAGCACAGATACGCAGTATTTT. Translating gives CSALAISTDTQYF.

The CDR3 reads CASSFLGIQYF. As DNA, the CDR3 is TGTGCCAGCAGCTTTTTAGGCATTCAGTACTTC. J is TRBJ2-4 and V is TRBV7-2; D uncertain. V was cut by 3 bases and J by 9 bases, with 6 bases left in between. This CDR3 region has 11 residues. CDR1 and CDR2 from the germline V gene are SGHTA and FQGNSA.

The DNA for the CDR3 is TGCGCCAGCAGCGCCGGGACAGACCCTTCCGGGGAGCTGTTTTTT. Translated: CASSAGTDPSGELFF. The V and J genes are TRBV5-1 and TRBJ2-2; TRBD1 aligns across 7 bases. This CDR3 comprises 15 residues. Germline assignment: CDR1 SGHRS and CDR2 YFSETQ. V was clipped by 4 bases and J by 6 bases; unmatched bases: 9.

In this sample, this clonotype turned up once. A single base separates this from a much larger clone, so it may be a read error. The chain employs TRBV27 and TRBJ2-1; 8 bases fit TRBD2. The last part of the DNA fits TRBJ2-7 better; the J call may be wrong. The germline CDR1 and CDR2 sequences are MNHEY and SMNVEV (reference sequence). The CDR3 is made up of 15 amino acids. CDR3 in amino acids: CASSFGGASYNEQYF. For the CDR3, the DNA is TGTGCCAGCAGTTTCGGGGGGGCCTCCTACAATGAGCAGTACTTC.

The chain couples TRBV19 to TRBJ2-7, with a possible D match to TRBD1 (6 bases). Germline V CDR1 and CDR2: LNHDA, SQIVND (reference sequence). The ends were cut back, 5 bases at V and 0 bases at J, with 11 bases in the middle. The CDR3 length is 14 residues. The CDR3 DNA reads as TGTGCCAGTAGTCCCAGGGGATTCTCCTACGAGCAGTACTTC. Encoded protein: CASSPRGFSYEQYF.

V is TRBV4-1 and J is TRBJ1-5, with D uncertain. The ends were cut back, 6 bases at V and 1 base at J, with 10 bases in the middle. Germline CDR1 and CDR2: MGHRA and YSYEKL. The length of the CDR3 is 14 residues. The chain's CDR3 is CASSQTESNQPQHF. For the CDR3, the DNA is TGCGCCAGCAGTCAGACCGAGAGCAATCAGCCCCAGCATTTT.

There are a few counts of this clonotype. Given a much more abundant clone one base away, this may be a read error. The J gene is TRBJ1-2, the V gene TRBV27; 8 positions match TRBD1. The CDR3 runs 14 residues. Germline assignment: CDR1 MNHEY and CDR2 SMNVEV (reference sequence). The CDR3 region has the DNA TGTGCCAGCAGGTTATCGACAGGGGTGGTCGGCTACACCTTC. It encodes CASRLSTGVVGYTF.

The V call is TRBV20-1, the J call TRBJ2-7; D tentatively fits TRBD1 or TRBD2 (5 bases each). CDR1 is DFQATT, CDR2 SNEGSKA, per germline (reference sequence). Trimming removed 5 bases at V and 7 bases at J, with 24 bases between. The CDR3 contains 15 residues. In DNA, the CDR3 is TGCAGTGCTGGACGTCCGGGACCTCGATTCAATGAGCAGTACTTC. Encoded protein: CSAGRPGPRFNEQYF.

This clonotype was seen a few times. The chain joins TRBV3-1 to TRBJ2-1, with 7 nucleotides matching TRBD1. The CDR3 is 17 amino acids. V lost 2 bases and J lost 8; bases outside the gene matches: 15. Per the germline V gene, CDR1 is LGHDT and CDR2 is YNNKEL (reference sequence). The CDR3 protein is CASSQRQGLGVSDEQFF. The CDR3, as DNA: TGTGCCAGCAGCCAAAGACAGGGTCTCGGGGTTTCGGATGAGCAGTTCTTC.

This clonotype was picked up many times. The CDR3 loop is CASSSASGGAGTQYF. The CDR3 nucleotides are TGTGCCAGCAGTTCGGCTAGCGGGGGGGCGGGGACCCAGTACTTC. The chain uses TRBV6-1 and TRBJ2-5; TRBD2 agrees at 12 bases. The length of the CDR3 is 15 residues. Germline CDR1 and CDR2: MNHNS and SASEGT. The junction had 8 bases not matched to a gene; V was cut back by 5 bases and J by 7 bases.

This sequence joins TRBV7-2 and TRBJ1-6, with D uncertain. V was clipped by 1 base and J by 0 bases, with 7 bases between them. Germline CDR1 is SGHTA and CDR2 is FQGNSA. The CDR3 runs to 16 residues. As DNA, the CDR3 is TGTGCCAGCAGCTTAGACCGGCACTCCTATAATTCACCCCTCCACTTT. Its translation is CASSLDRHSYNSPLHF.

On this clonotype: A read error may explain this, as a much larger clone is one base away. This chain joins TRBV7-8 and TRBJ2-4, with 16 bases identical to TRBD2. Gene TRBJ2-5 matches the end of the DNA better, so the J call may be wrong. The length of the CDR3 is 20 residues. CDR1 is SGHVS, CDR2 FQNEAQ, per germline. In DNA, the CDR3 is TGTGTCAGCAGCTTAGCACGTTCCGGGACTAGCGGGGGGGCAGTAGAGACCCAGTACTTC. It is translated as CVSSLARSGTSGGAVETQYF.

There are many counts of this clonotype. This chain links TRBV6-1 with TRBJ2-3; D may match TRBD1 or TRBD2 (5 bases each). Germline CDR1 is MNHNS and CDR2 is SASEGT. The CDR3 length is 17 residues. V gave up 0 bases and J gave up 2 bases, with 15 bases separating them. The CDR3 nucleotides are TGTGCCAGCAGTGAAGCGACGAGGACCGGGGCCACAGATACGCAGTATTTT. It yields the protein CASSEATRTGATDTQYF.